The T cell receptor (beta chain) described here comes from a study of T-cell reconstitution after alpha-beta-depleted transplantation in children. Study-level results: At the one-year point after transplant, T-cell counts and TCRbeta diversity were found to come mostly from T cells that had been newly produced. About two months after transplant, alpha-beta T cells reportedly came from several hundred expanded graft clones. Surviving recipient T cells and thymic progenitors accounted for the high day-60 TCRbeta diversity observed in some patients.

V gave up 2 bases and J gave up 2 bases, with 16 bases separating them. Germline V gene sequence: CDR1 LGHNA, CDR2 YSLEER. The CDR3 covers 16 residues. A library of TCRbeta sequences, prepared with unique molecular identifiers, was generated. MiXCR was run by TCRdb on the PCR reads, yielding one entry per CDR3 protein. Of 300,000 to 400,000 distinct CDR3 sequences listed, 15% to 20% are singletons. The sample holds one count of this clonotype. What it recognizes is unknown. This rearrangement joins TRBV4-3 to TRBJ2-7; the D gene could be TRBD1 or TRBD2 (7 bases each). The sequence derives from a male patient aged 2-15 years who had a stem cell transplant for acute lymphoblastic leukemia, so the T cells may come from the graft donor. The sequencing used PBMCs, mostly from graft donor cells, collected 360 days after TCRalphabeta/CD19-depleted stem cell transplant. The CDR3 is CASSQFPGGGPYEQYF. The CDR3 DNA follows: TGCGCCAGCAGCCAATTTCCAGGGGGGGGACCCTACGAGCAGTACTTC.